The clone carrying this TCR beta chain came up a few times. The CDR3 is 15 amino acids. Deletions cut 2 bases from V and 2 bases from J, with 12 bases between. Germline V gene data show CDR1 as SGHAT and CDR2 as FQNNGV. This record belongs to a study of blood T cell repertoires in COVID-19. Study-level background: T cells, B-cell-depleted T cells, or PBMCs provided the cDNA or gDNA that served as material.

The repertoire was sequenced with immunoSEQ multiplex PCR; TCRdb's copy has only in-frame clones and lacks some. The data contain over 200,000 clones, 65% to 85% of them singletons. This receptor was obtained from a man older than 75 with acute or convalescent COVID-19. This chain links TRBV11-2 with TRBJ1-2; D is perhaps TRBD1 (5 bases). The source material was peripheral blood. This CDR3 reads CASSLIRQWNYGYTF. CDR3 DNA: TGTGCCAGCAGCTTAATCAGACAGTGGAACTATGGCTACACCTTC.